This T cell receptor (beta chain) was retrieved from a study of blood T cell repertoires in COVID-19. As for the study in general: The United States, Italy and Spain were the sources of the acute and convalescent COVID-19 samples.

In the authors' methods: The assay estimated nucleated cells by amplifying reference gene primers. Assay: immunoSEQ multiplex PCR; the TCRdb copy retains only in-frame clones and omits some. V and J calls plus clone size are reproduced from that table; the DNA served to infer D and trimming. Counted here are under 300,000 clones, about nine tenths occurring once; the ten biggest clones make up roughly 2.3%. Comments on this clone: Other DNA variants within this sample encode the same CDR3.

This receptor was obtained from a man aged 45 to 65 with acute or convalescent COVID-19. Input material: peripheral blood.

The CDR3 loop is CASRGQGEQYF. The CDR3 nucleotides are TGTGCCAGCAGGGGACAGGGGGAGCAGTACTTC. V gene TRBV2 combines with J gene TRBJ2-7, with 10 bases fitting TRBD1. The germline CDR1 and CDR2 sequences are SNHLY and FYNNEI. V trimming: 6 bases; J trimming: 7 bases; junction bases outside the gene matches: 0. The CDR3 covers 11 residues. The whole variable domain, filled in from reference TRBV2 and TRBJ2-7, reads EPEVTQTPSHQVTQMGQEVILRCVPISNHLYFYWYRQILGQKVEFLVSFYNNEISEKSEIFDDQFSVERPDGSNFTLKIRSTKLEDSAMYFCASRGQGEQYFGPGTRLTVT.